Here is one T cell receptor beta chain with its context. With 6 bases clipped from V and 12 bases from J, the junction kept 9 bases outside the gene matches. This CDR3 region has 12 residues. CDR1 and CDR2 (germline): SGHAT, FQNNGV. These data belong to a study of T cell changes during pregnancy in multiple sclerosis. Measured with immunoSEQ multiplex PCR; TCRdb has only the in-frame clones, and not every one. Seen here are tens of thousands of clones, 85% to 95% observed once, and the top ten hold approximately 2.6%. This rearrangement joins TRBV11-2 to TRBJ1-2, with 8 bases that match TRBD1. This clonotype originated in a female donor with multiple sclerosis, enrolled in a pregnancy study. The specimen was CD8+ T cells from peripheral blood mononuclear cells, collected in the second trimester of pregnancy. In DNA, the CDR3 is TGTGCCAGCAGTTCGGACAGGGTCGAGAACACCTTC. It encodes CASSSDRVENTF.